These T cell receptor beta chains were read from a single sample in a study of OX40 agonist ivuxolimab in advanced cancers. Clones were sequenced by immunoSEQ multiplex PCR, and TCRdb holds only the in-frame ones, with some missing. The sample has 82,000 or so clones, roughly 85% seen once. The material was CD4+ or CD8+ T cells sorted from blood, obtained in a trial of the OX40 agonist ivuxolimab. These receptors originate from an adult with an advanced solid tumor such as melanoma, head and neck, liver or kidney cancer. CDR3s include the opening cysteine and the closing phenylalanine or tryptophan.

j_call,v_call,cdr3_aa
TRBJ1-6,TRBV4-2,CASSQEKDSRASPLHF
TRBJ2-2,TRBV19,CASSIVATGELFF
TRBJ2-3,TRBV9,CASSTGTSYTDTQYF
TRBJ1-2,TRBV5-6,CASGNAGVSGGYTF
TRBJ1-2,TRBV2,CASTQQIGSNYGYTF
TRBJ1-1,TRBV18,CASSPTGGDTEAFF
TRBJ1-2,TRBV28,CASSPGTALYGYTF
TRBJ2-3,TRBV15,CATSRGLESTDTQYF
TRBJ2-5,TRBV5-1,CASSLAAGTGGGETQYF
TRBJ1-2,TRBV11-2,CASTSRRGGRDGGYTF
TRBJ1-5,TRBV2,CASSGNRGPGNQPQHF
TRBJ1-1,TRBV5-6,CASILHGEAFF
TRBJ2-5,TRBV7-9,CASSPWGAGETQYF
TRBJ1-1,TRBV5-5,CASSPLRGMNTEAFF
TRBJ2-6,TRBV11-1,CASSPRAGGLPGANVLTF
TRBJ2-1,TRBV28,CASSLEYNEQFF
TRBJ1-3,TRBV5-5,CASSLSGGVGNTIYF
TRBJ1-3,TRBV4-2,CASSQVQTWFGNTIYF
TRBJ2-5,TRBV6-5,CASRRTGGRETQYF
TRBJ1-1,TRBV19,CASSMNRDAGSAFF